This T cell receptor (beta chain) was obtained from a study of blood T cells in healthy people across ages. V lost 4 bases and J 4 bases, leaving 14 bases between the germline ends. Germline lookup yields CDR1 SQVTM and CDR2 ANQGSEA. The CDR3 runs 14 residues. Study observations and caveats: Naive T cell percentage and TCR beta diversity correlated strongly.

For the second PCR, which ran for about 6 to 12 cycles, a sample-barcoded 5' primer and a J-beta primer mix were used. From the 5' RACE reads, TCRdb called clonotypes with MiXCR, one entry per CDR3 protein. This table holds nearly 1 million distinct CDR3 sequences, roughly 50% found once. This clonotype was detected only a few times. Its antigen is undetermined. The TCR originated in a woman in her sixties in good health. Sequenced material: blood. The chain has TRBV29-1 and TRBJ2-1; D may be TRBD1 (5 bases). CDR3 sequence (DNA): TGCAGCGTTGCTGACAGACGGGCTTACAATGAGCAGTTCTTC. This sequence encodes CSVADRRAYNEQFF.